The present T cell receptor beta chain was sequenced within a study of T cells in Graves' hyperthyroidism and ophthalmopathy. Participants, patients aged 18 to 65, had newly diagnosed hyperthyroidism with a duration under 2 months. The TCR beta CDR3 regions underwent amplification using RNA transcripts as the source. Researchers ran a first-round RT-PCR on the TCR CDR3 using the HTBI primer set. TCRdb re-called the multiplex PCR reads with MiXCR, one entry per CDR3 protein. The sample has approximately 420,000 distinct CDR3 sequences, about 13% seen once. The V and J ends lost 0 bases and 2 bases, in that order; junction bases with no gene match: 5. Germline CDR1 reads DFQATT; CDR2 reads SNEGSKA (reference sequence). The CDR3 covers 15 residues. This clonotype showed up many times.

The sample comprised blood. The chain joins TRBV20-1 to TRBJ2-7; TRBD2 matches at 9 bases. The sequence came from a woman aged 18-35 years with Graves' hyperthyroidism. The CDR3 DNA reads as TGCAGTGCTAGAGACTTTAGCGGGAGCCCCTACGAGCAGTACTTC. Translated, it gives CSARDFSGSPYEQYF.